This record covers a single T cell receptor beta chain. Its specificity is not known. These data come from a study of shared clonotypes between healthy human individuals. About the research overall: Each donor had three CD4 naive, three CD4 memory, two CD8 naive and one CD8 memory plate.

V shed 5 bases and J 4 bases; nucleotides not matched to a gene: 11. The germline V gene encodes CDR1 SGHVS and CDR2 FNYEAQ. CDR3 length: 16 amino acids. It was across several immunoSEQ plates that each subset's genomic DNA was evenly split. Clones were sequenced by immunoSEQ multiplex PCR, and TCRdb holds only the in-frame ones, with some missing. This table has about 2.1 million clones, 80% to 95% appearing once. Positively selected for CCR7, the CD45RO-negative cells used as naive CD8 cells excluded terminally differentiated effector memory CD45RA+ cells. General observations from the study: Among donors, the sharing of clonotypes was expected to be influenced by sequencing depth. Limited genetic and exposure-history diversity came from having few donors.

The chain has TRBV7-6 and TRBJ2-7, with 10 bases identical to TRBD2. This TCR came from a man younger than 35 in good health. Some clones in this sample may be carry-over from other donors' samples. Specimen: naive CD8+ T cells from PBMCs. As DNA, the CDR3 is TGTGCCAGCAGCGTCGCCCCTAGCGGGAGCGGGTACGAGCAGTACTTC. Its protein is CASSVAPSGSGYEQYF.